This TCR beta chain comes out of a study of blood T cell repertoires in COVID-19. For the study at large: Acute and convalescent COVID-19 specimens originated in the United States, Italy and Spain. T cells, B-cell-depleted T cells, or PBMCs provided the cDNA or gDNA that served as material.

V was cut by 5 bases and J by 9 bases, with 14 bases left in between. The CDR3 totals 13 residues. Germline lookup yields CDR1 MNHNY and CDR2 SVGAGI (reference sequence). As originally analysed: Reference gene primers were amplified, and this amplification served to estimate nucleated cell counts. Produced via immunoSEQ multiplex PCR; TCRdb's table is partial and in-frame only. The V and J calls and clone size were taken over from that table, and D and trimming were inferred from the DNA. The repertoire has about 120,000 clones, around four fifths of them found once; the top ten carry under 2.5%. The sequenced material came from peripheral blood. V is TRBV6-6 and J is TRBJ2-1, with D possibly being TRBD2 (6 bases). This receptor was taken from a man between 25 and 39 years old with acute or convalescent COVID-19. CDR3 coding DNA: TGTGCCAGCAGTCCCCTGGGGGGAAGTGAGCAGTTCTTC. Its translation: CASSPLGGSEQFF.